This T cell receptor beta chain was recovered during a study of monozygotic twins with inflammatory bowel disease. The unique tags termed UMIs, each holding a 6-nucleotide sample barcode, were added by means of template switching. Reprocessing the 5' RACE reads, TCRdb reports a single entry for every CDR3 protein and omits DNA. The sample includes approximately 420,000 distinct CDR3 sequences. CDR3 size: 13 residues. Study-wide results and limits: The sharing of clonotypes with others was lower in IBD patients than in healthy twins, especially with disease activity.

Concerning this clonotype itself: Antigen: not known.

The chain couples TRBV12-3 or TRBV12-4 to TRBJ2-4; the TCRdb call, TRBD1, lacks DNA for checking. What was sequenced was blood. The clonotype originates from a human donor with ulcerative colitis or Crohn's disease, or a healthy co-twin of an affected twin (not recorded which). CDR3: CASSFGGKNIQYF.